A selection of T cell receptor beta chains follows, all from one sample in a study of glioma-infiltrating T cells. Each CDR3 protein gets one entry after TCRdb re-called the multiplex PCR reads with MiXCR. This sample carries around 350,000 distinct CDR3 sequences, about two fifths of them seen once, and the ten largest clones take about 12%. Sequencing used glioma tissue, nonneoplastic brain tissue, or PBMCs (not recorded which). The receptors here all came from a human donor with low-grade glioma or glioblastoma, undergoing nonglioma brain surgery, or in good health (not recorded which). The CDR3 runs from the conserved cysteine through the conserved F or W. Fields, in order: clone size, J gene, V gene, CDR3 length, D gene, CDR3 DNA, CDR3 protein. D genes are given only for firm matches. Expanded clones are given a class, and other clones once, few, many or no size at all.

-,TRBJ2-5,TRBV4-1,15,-,TGCGCCAGCAGCCAAGATTCGGCTAGAGGGAGGACCAAGTACTTC,CASSQDSARGRTKYF
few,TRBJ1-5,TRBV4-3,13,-,TGCGCCAGCAGCTCAGGTCCGGGCCGGCCCCAGCATTTT,CASSSGPGRPQHF
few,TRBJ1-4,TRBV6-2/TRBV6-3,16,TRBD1,TGTGCCAGCAGCCCCGGGACAGTTGCAACTAATGAAAAACTGTTTTTT,CASSPGTVATNEKLFF
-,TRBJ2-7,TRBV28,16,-,TGTGCCAGCAGTTTTGATTTTCCCCGTCGCTGGCCCGAGCAGCACTTC,CASSFDFPRRWPEQHF
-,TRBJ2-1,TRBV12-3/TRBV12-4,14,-,TGTGCCAGCAGTTCGCCAGGGGCCACCTACGAGCAGTTCTTC,CASSSPGATYEQFF
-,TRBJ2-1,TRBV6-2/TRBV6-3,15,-,TGTGCCAGCAGTGACGTGGGGTTGGGGACTAATGAGCAGTTCTTC,CASSDVGLGTNEQFF
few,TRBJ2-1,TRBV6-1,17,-,TGTGCCAGCAGTCTACCCTCCGGAACCCGCTCCTACAATGAGCAGTTCTTC,CASSLPSGTRSYNEQFF
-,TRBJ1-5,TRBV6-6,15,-,TGTGCCAGCAGGGGACTGACCCTTAGCAATCAGCCTCAGCATTTT,CASRGLTLSNQPQHF
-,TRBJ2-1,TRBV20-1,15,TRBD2,TGCAGTGCTCTAAAACTAGCGAGAGTGATGAATGAGCAGTTCTTC,CSALKLARVMNEQFF
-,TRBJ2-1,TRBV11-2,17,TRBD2,TGTGCCAGCAGCTTAGGGGGGCTAGCGGGGTCCTACAATGAGCAGTTCTTC,CASSLGGLAGSYNEQFF
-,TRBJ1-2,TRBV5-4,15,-,TGTGCCAGCAGCTTGGCCAAGACAGGACATGAGAGCTACACCTTC,CASSLAKTGHESYTF
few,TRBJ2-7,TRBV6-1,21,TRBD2,TGTGCCAGCAGTCCGGTCGGGGGACTAGCGGGAGGCCCTTACCCCCCTCCGAAGCAGTACTTC,CASSPVGGLAGGPYPPPKQYF
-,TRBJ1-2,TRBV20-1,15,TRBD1,TGCAGTGCTACCCCCCGGACAGGGATGAAATATGGCTACACCTTC,CSATPRTGMKYGYTF
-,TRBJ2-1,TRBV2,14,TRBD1,TGTGCCAGCAGGTACAGGGGGGAAAGTCTTGAGCAGTTCTTC,CASRYRGESLEQFF
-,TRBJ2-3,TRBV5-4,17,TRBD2,TGTGCCAGCAGCCCGCGACTAGCGGGAGATGACACAGATACGCAGTATTTT,CASSPRLAGDDTDTQYF
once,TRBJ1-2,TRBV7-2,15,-,TGTGCCAGCAGCCAAGCCCCAGGGAACCTCTGTGGCTACACCTTC,CASSQAPGNLCGYTF
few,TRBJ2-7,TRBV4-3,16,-,TGCGCCAGCAGCCAAGAATTTGGGACTGGCTCCTACGAGCAGTACTTC,CASSQEFGTGSYEQYF
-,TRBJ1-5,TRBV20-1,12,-,TGCAGTGCTACCGGGGGTAGTCAGCCCCAGCATTTT,CSATGGSQPQHF
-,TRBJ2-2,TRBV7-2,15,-,TGTGCCAGCAGCTTAGACGGGACTCAAGGCGGGGAGCTGTTTTTT,CASSLDGTQGGELFF
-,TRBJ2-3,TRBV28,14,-,TGTGCCAGCAGTTACGGACCGGTGAGGGATACGCAGTATTTT,CASSYGPVRDTQYF
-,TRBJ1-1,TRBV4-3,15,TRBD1,TGCGCCAGCAGCCAACCCGGGACAGGGATCACTGAAGCTTTCTTT,CASSQPGTGITEAFF
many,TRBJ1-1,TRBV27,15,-,TGTGCCAGCAGTTTCCCTGGCACCCCTCGCGCTGAAGCTTTCTTT,CASSFPGTPRAEAFF
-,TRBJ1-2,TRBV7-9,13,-,TGTGCCAGCAGACCCGCGGGGGAGAATGGCTACACCTTC,CASRPAGENGYTF
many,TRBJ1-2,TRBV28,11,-,TGTGCCAGTCAAACTTTAAGTGGCTACACCTTC,CASQTLSGYTF
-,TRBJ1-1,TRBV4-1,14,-,TGCGCCAGCAGCCCCGAGGTAGGGGGCACTGAAGCTTTCTTT,CASSPEVGGTEAFF
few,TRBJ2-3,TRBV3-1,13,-,TGTGCCAGCAGCCAAGGATACAGCCCTACCGCGTATTTT,CASSQGYSPTAYF
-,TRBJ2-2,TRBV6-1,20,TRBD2,TGTGCCAGCAGTTCCCATCCTGACCAACTAGCGGGAGCGGTCAGCGGGGAGCTGTTTTTT,CASSSHPDQLAGAVSGELFF